This T cell receptor (beta chain) was observed in a study of blood T cells in healthy people across ages. Comments on this clonotype: An end of the junction does not agree with germline; a read error may underlie this.

A second PCR of 7 to 11 cycles used a sample-barcoded 5' primer and a J-beta primer mix. Individual samples furnished no less than 2.5 million CDR3-containing paired-end reads apiece. A single record per CDR3 protein comes from TCRdb applying MiXCR to the 5' RACE reads. Of around 800,000 distinct CDR3 sequences in the sample, 46% were seen once. Germline V gene lookup returns CDR1 DFQATT and CDR2 SNEGSKA (reference sequence). The CDR3 is 16 residues long. J is TRBJ2-6 and V is TRBV20-1; D may correspond to TRBD1 or TRBD2 (5 bases each). The source of this sequence is an older man in good health. Source material: blood. CDR3 protein: CSARYLRGSGANALTF. As DNA, the CDR3 is TGCAGTGCTAGGTACCTCCGGGGCTCTGGGGCCAACGCCCTGACTTTC.